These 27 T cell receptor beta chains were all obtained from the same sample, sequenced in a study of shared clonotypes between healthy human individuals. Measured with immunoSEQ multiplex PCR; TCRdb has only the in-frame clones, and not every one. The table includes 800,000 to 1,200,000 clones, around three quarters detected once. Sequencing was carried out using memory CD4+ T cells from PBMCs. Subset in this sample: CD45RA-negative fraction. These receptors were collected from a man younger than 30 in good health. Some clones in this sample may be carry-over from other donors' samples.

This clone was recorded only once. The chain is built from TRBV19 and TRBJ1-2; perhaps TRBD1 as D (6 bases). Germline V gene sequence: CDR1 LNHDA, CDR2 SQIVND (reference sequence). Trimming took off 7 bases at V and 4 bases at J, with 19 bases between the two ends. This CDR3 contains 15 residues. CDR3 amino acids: CASTPRWGQSYGYTF. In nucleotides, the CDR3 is TGTGCCAGTACCCCTAGGTGGGGGCAATCCTATGGCTACACCTTC.

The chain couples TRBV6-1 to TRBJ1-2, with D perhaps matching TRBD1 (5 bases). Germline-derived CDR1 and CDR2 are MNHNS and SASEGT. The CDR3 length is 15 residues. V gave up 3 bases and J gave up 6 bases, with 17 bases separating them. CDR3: CASSETWGPDDGYTF. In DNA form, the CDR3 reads TGTGCCAGCAGTGAGACATGGGGACCGGACGATGGCTACACCTTC.

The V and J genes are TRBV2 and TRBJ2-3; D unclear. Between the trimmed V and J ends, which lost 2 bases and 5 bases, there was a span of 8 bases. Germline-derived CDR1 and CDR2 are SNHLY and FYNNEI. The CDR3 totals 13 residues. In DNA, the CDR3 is TGTGCCAGCAGTGAACAGCTAAGAGATACGCAGTATTTT. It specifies CASSEQLRDTQYF.

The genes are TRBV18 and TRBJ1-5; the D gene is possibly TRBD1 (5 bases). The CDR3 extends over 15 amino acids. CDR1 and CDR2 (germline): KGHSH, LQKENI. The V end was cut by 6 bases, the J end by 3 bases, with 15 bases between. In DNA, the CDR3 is TGTGCCAGCTCCAACCGGGACGGCTCCAATCAGCCCCAGCATTTT. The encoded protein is CASSNRDGSNQPQHF.

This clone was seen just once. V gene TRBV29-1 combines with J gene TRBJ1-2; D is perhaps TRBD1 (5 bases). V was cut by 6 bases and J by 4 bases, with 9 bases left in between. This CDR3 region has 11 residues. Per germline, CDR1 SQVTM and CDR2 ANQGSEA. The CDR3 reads CSVGTVYGYTF. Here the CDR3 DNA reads TGCAGCGTAGGGACCGTCTATGGCTACACCTTC.

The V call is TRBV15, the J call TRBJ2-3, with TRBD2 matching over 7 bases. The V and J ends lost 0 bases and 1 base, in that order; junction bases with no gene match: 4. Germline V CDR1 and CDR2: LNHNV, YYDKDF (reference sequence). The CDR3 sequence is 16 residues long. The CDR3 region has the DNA TGTGCCACCAGCAGAGAGGCGGGAGAAGGCACAGATACGCAGTATTTT. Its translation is CATSREAGEGTDTQYF.

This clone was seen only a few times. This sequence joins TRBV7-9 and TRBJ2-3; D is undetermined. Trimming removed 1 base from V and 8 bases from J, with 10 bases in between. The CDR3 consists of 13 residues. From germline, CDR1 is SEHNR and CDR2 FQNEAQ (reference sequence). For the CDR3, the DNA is TGTGCCAGCAGCTTAGGGATAACCCCTACGCAGTATTTT. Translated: CASSLGITPTQYF.

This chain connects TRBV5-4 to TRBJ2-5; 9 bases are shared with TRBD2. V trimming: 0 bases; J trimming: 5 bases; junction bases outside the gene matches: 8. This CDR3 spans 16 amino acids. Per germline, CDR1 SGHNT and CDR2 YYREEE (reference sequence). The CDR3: CASSLGSSGIWETQYF. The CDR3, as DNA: TGTGCCAGCAGCTTGGGCTCTAGCGGGATTTGGGAGACCCAGTACTTC.

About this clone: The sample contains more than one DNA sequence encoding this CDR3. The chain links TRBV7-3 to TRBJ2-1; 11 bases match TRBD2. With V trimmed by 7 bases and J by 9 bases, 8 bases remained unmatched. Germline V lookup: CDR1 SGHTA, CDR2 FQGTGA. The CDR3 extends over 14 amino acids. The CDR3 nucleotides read TGTGCCAGCACCCCCACTAGCGGGAGTGGTGAGCAGTTCTTC. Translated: CASTPTSGSGEQFF.

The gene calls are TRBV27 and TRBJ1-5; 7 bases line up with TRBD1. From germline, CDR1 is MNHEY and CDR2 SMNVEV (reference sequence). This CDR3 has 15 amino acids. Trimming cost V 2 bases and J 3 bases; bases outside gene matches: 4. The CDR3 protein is CASSLRGQYNQPQHF. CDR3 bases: TGTGCCAGCAGTTTACGGGGACAGTACAATCAGCCCCAGCATTTT.

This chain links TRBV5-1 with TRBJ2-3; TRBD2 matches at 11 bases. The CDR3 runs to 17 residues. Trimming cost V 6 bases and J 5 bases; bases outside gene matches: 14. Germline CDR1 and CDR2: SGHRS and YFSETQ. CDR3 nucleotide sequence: TGCGCCAGCACCTCCGGGGCGCTAGCGGGAGGTCTAGATACGCAGTATTTT. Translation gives CASTSGALAGGLDTQYF.

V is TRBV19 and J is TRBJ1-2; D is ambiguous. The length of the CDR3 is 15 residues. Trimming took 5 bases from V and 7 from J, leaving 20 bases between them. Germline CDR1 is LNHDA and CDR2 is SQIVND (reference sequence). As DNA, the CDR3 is TGTGCCAGTAGTGCTTCCCCCCCGGGGAAGGGTGGCTACACCTTC. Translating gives CASSASPPGKGGYTF.

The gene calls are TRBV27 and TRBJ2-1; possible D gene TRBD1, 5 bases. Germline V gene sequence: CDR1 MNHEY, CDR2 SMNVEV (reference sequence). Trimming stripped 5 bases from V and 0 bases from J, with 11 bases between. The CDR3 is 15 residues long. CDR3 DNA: TGTGCCAGCAGTCCCAGGGCTAACTCCTACAATGAGCAGTTCTTC. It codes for CASSPRANSYNEQFF.

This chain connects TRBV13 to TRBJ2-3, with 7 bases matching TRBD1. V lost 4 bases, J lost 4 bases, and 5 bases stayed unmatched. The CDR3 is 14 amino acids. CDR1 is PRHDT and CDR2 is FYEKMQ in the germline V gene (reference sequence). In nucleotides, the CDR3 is TGTGCCAGCAGCTCGACAGGGCGGGCAGATACGCAGTATTTT. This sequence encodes CASSSTGRADTQYF.

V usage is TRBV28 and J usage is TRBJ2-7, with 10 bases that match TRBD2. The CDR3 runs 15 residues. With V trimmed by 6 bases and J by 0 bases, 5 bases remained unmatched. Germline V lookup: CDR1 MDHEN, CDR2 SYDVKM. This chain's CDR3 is CASSPRTSGSYEQYF. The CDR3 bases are TGTGCCAGCAGCCCAAGGACTAGCGGCTCCTACGAGCAGTACTTC.

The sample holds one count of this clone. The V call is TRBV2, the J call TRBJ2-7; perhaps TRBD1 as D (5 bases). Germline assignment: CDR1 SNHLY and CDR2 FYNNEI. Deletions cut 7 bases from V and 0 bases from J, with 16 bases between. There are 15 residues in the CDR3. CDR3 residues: CASKLKGSGSYEQYF. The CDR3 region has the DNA TGTGCCAGCAAGTTAAAGGGGTCCGGCTCCTACGAGCAGTACTTC.

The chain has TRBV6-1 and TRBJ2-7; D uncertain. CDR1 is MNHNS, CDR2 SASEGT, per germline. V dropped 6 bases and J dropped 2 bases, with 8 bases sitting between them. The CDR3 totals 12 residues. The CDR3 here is CASSGLTYEQYF. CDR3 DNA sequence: TGTGCCAGCAGCGGGCTGACCTACGAGCAGTACTTC.

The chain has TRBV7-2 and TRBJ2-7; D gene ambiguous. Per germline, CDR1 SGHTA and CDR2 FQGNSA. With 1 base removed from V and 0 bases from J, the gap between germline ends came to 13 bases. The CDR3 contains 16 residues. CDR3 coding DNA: TGTGCCAGCAGCTTAGGGTCCGGCGGCCCCTCCTACGAGCAGTACTTC. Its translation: CASSLGSGGPSYEQYF.

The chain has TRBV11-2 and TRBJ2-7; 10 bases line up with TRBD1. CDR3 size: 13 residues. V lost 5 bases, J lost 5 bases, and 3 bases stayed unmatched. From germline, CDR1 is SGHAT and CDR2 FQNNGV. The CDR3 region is CASSMDRGDEQYF. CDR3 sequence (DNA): TGTGCCAGCAGCATGGACAGGGGGGACGAGCAGTACTTC.

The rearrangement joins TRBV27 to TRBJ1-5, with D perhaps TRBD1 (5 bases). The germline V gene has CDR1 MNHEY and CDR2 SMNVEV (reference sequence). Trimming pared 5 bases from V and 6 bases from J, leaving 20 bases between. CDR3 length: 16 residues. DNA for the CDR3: TGTGCCAGCAGTCACACGGACACCCCGATGGGTCAGCCCCAGCATTTT. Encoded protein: CASSHTDTPMGQPQHF.

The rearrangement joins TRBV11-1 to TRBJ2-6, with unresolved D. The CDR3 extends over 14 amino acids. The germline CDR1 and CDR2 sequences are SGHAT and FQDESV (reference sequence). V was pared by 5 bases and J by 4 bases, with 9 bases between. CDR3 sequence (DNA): TGTGCCAGCAGCCCCCTTGACGGGGCCAACGTCCTGACTTTC. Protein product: CASSPLDGANVLTF.

CDR3 sequence: CASSEEAGAYGYTF. CDR3 bases: TGTGCCAGCAGTGAAGAAGCGGGGGCCTATGGCTACACCTTC. The J gene is TRBJ1-2, the V gene TRBV6-1; a weak D match, TRBD1 (6 bases). The CDR3 length is 14 residues. Germline-derived CDR1 and CDR2 are MNHNS and SASEGT. Trimming pared 1 base from V and 4 bases from J, leaving 10 bases between.

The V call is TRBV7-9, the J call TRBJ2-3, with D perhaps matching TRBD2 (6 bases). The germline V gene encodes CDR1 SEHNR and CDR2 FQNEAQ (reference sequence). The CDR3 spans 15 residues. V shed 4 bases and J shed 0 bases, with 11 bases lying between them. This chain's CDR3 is CASSSRGGSTDTQYF. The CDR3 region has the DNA TGTGCCAGCAGCTCCCGAGGAGGGAGCACAGATACGCAGTATTTT.

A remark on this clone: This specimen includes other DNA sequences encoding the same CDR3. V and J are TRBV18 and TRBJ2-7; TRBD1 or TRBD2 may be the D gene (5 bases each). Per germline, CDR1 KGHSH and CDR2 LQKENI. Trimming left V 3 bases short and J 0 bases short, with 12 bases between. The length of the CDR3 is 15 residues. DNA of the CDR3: TGTGCCAGCTCACCCGGGACGGGGAGCTCCTACGAGCAGTACTTC. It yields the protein CASSPGTGSSYEQYF.

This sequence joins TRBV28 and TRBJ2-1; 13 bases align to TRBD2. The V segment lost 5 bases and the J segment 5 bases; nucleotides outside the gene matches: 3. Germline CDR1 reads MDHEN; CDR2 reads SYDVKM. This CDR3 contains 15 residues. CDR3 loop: CASSPTSGRNNEQFF. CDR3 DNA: TGTGCCAGCAGTCCGACTAGCGGGAGGAACAATGAGCAGTTCTTC.

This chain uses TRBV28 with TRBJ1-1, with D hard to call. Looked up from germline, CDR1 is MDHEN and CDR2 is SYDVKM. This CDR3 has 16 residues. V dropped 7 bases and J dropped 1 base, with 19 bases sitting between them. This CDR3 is CASTFSIGRGNTEAFF. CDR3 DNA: TGTGCCAGCACCTTTTCGATAGGACGGGGGAACACTGAAGCTTTCTTT.

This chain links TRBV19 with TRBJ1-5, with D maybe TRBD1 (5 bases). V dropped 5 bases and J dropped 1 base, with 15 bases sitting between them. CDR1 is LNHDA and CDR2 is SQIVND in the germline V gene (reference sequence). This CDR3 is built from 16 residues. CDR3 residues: CASSPPGRLSNQPQHF. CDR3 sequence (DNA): TGTGCCAGTAGTCCCCCGGGACGGCTCAGCAATCAGCCCCAGCATTTT.